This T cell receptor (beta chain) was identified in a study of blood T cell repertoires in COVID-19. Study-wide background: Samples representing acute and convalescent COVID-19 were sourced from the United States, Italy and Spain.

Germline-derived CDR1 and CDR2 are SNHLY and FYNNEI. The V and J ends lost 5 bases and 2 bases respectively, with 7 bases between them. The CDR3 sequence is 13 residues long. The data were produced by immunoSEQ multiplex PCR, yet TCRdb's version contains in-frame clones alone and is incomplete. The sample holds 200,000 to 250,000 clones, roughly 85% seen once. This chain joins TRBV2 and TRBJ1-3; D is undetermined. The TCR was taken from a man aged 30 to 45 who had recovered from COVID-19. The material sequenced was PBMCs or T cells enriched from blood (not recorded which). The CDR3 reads CASSYIAGNTIYF. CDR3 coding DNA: TGTGCCAGCAGTTACATCGCTGGAAACACCATATATTTT.